The 30 T cell receptor beta chains presented below share a single source sample, sequenced in a study of blood T cell repertoires in COVID-19. TCRdb's copy holds only in-frame clones and misses some; the assay was immunoSEQ multiplex PCR. Among approximately 490,000 clones listed, 70% to 90% were seen once. The material sequenced was PBMCs or T cells enriched from blood (not recorded which). Source of these receptors: a woman between 55 and 75 years old who had recovered from COVID-19.

This clone was detected only once. CDR3 sequence (DNA): TGCGCCAGCAGCCTGCAGGGGCTCACCGGGGAGCTGTTTTTT. Its protein is CASSLQGLTGELFF. This rearrangement joins TRBV5-1 to TRBJ2-2, with D perhaps TRBD1 (6 bases). In germline, CDR1 is SGHRS, CDR2 YFSETQ. V shed 4 bases and J shed 4 bases, with 11 bases lying between them. The CDR3 is made up of 14 amino acids.

J is TRBJ1-1 and V is TRBV9; D remains unclear. The CDR3 has 16 amino acids. Germline lookup yields CDR1 SGDLS and CDR2 YYNGEE. The ends were cut back, 1 base at V and 5 bases at J, with 18 bases in the middle. Here the CDR3 DNA reads TGTGCCAGCAGCGTATCTGGCACATCCTCGGGGACTGAAGCTTTCTTT. Its translation is CASSVSGTSSGTEAFF.

The genes are TRBV6-5 and TRBJ2-7; 8 bases are shared with TRBD1. The ends lost 4 bases at V and 2 bases at J; junction bases unmatched: 4. CDR3 length: 14 residues. Looked up from germline, CDR1 is MNHEY and CDR2 is SVGAGI. This CDR3 is CASSFGQGPYEQYF. The CDR3 nucleotides are TGTGCCAGCAGTTTCGGACAGGGACCCTACGAGCAGTACTTC.

Only one count was recorded for this clone. The rearrangement links TRBV6-5 to TRBJ2-3, with TRBD2 matching over 8 bases. CDR1 is MNHEY and CDR2 is SVGAGI in the germline V gene. The CDR3 length is 13 residues. V shed 9 bases and J 3 bases; nucleotides not matched to a gene: 5. CDR3 bases: TGTGCCAGTTTACTAGCGGAGACAGATACGCAGTATTTT. Protein product: CASLLAETDTQYF.

This clone was seen only once. This CDR3 is CATSELAGGANNEQFF. CDR3 bases: TGTGCCACCAGTGAACTAGCGGGGGGCGCCAACAATGAGCAGTTCTTC. The rearrangement uses TRBV24-1 and TRBJ2-1; 12 positions match TRBD2. V gave up 4 bases and J gave up 5 bases; unmatched junction bases: 5. The germline CDR1 and CDR2 sequences are KGHDR and SFDVKD. The length of the CDR3 is 16 residues.

This clone has only one observation. The rearrangement links TRBV5-1 to TRBJ1-1; tentatively, D is TRBD1 (6 bases). The V gene lost 4 bases and the J gene lost 1 base, with 14 bases spanning the gap. Germline V gene data show CDR1 as SGHRS and CDR2 as YFSETQ. The CDR3 has 15 amino acids. The CDR3, as DNA: TGCGCCAGCAGCCGGGGGGGCCCTTCGAACACTGAAGCTTTCTTT. This gives the protein CASSRGGPSNTEAFF.

This clone has only one observation. The gene calls are TRBV2 and TRBJ1-6, with D tentatively TRBD1 (6 bases). The CDR3 is 14 residues long. Germline V gene lookup returns CDR1 SNHLY and CDR2 FYNNEI. Trimming pared 7 bases from V and 7 bases from J, leaving 14 bases between. CDR3 bases: TGTGCCAGCACTGGACAGAGGTGGAATTCACCCCTCCACTTT. This sequence encodes CASTGQRWNSPLHF.

The chain is built from TRBV19 and TRBJ2-1; D gene ambiguous. Trimming stripped 3 bases from V and 0 bases from J, with 12 bases between. Germline CDR1 and CDR2: LNHDA and SQIVND (reference sequence). This CDR3 contains 16 residues. The CDR3 sequence: CASSIPAGSSYNEQFF. The CDR3, as DNA: TGTGCCAGTAGTATCCCGGCAGGCAGCTCCTACAATGAGCAGTTCTTC.

The chain employs TRBV3-1 (or the pseudogene TRBV3-2) and TRBJ2-1; 10 nucleotides agree with TRBD1. The CDR3 consists of 15 residues. Trimming at V came to 4 bases and at J to 4 bases, leaving 4 bases not matched to a gene. CDR1 LGHDT and CDR2 YNNKEL come from the germline V gene (reference sequence). The CDR3 sequence: CASSLPGQGYNEQFF. The CDR3 DNA sequence: TGTGCCAGCAGCCTACCGGGACAGGGGTACAATGAGCAGTTCTTC.

The V call is TRBV5-6, the J call TRBJ2-1; 8 nucleotides align to TRBD2. Per germline, CDR1 SGHDT and CDR2 YYEEEE. Germline trimming cut 3 bases from V and 6 bases from J; bases unmatched to any gene: 5. The CDR3 consists of 14 residues. In nucleotides, the CDR3 is TGTGCCAGCAGCTATTCCGGGACTAGCAATGAGCAGTTCTTC. Its protein is CASSYSGTSNEQFF. Full variable domain (outside the CDR3, taken from reference TRBV5-6 and TRBJ2-1): DAGVTQSPTHLIKTRGQQVTLRCSPKSGHDTVSWYQQALGQGPQFIFQYYEEEERQRGNFPDRFSGHQFPNYSSELNVNALLLGDSALYLCASSYSGTSNEQFFGPGTRLTVL.

This sequence joins TRBV10-1 and TRBJ1-6; D gene uncertain. The CDR3 loop spans 13 amino acids. CDR1 is WNHNN, CDR2 SYGVQD, per germline (reference sequence). V lost 4 bases and J 6 bases, leaving 7 bases between the germline ends. CDR3 sequence reads: CASSGLLNSPLHF. DNA of the CDR3: TGCGCCAGCAGTGGACTGCTTAATTCACCCCTCCACTTT.

The chain couples TRBV19 to TRBJ2-5, with 9 bases lining up with TRBD2. Germline CDR1 LNHDA, CDR2 SQIVND (reference sequence). CDR3 length: 19 amino acids. Losses at the gene ends were 5 bases for V and 5 bases for J; bases not matched to a gene: 21. DNA of the CDR3: TGTGCCAGTAGTCTTAAAGCTAGCGGGGCGCAGACCGTCGTGGAGACCCAGTACTTC. Protein product: CASSLKASGAQTVVETQYF.

The chain uses TRBV7-8 and TRBJ2-7; perhaps TRBD1 as D (6 bases). With 5 bases removed from V and 2 bases from J, the gap between germline ends came to 13 bases. This CDR3 has 14 residues. Germline CDR1 is SGHVS and CDR2 is FQNEAQ. The CDR3, as DNA: TGTGCCAGCAGCGATTTCAGGGGAGCCTACGAGCAGTACGTC. It is translated as CASSDFRGAYEQYV.

The chain has TRBV11-3 and TRBJ2-3, with unresolved D. V was shortened by 4 bases and J by 3 bases, with 11 bases between the two germline ends. The CDR3 sequence is 14 residues long. CDR1 and CDR2 (germline): SGHNT, YENEEA. The CDR3 reads CASSSGGGTDTQYF. CDR3 bases: TGTGCCAGCAGCTCGGGTGGTGGGACAGATACGCAGTATTTT.

The V call is TRBV28, the J call TRBJ2-7, with 8 bases matching TRBD1. CDR3 size: 15 residues. CDR1 and CDR2 (germline): MDHEN, SYDVKM. J gave up 1 base and V 5 bases, and 7 bases lay outside the gene matches. The CDR3 loop reads CASSTPQGASYEQYV. In DNA form, the CDR3 reads TGTGCCAGCAGTACGCCGCAGGGGGCTTCCTACGAGCAGTACGTC.

This clone was detected once. The chain has TRBV5-1 and TRBJ2-1, with D possibly TRBD2 on 5 matching bases. V lost 4 bases to trimming and J lost 8 bases, with 13 bases between them. The CDR3 runs to 13 residues. CDR1 is SGHRS, CDR2 YFSETQ, per germline. CDR3 amino acids: CASSRASSDEQFF. In DNA, the CDR3 is TGCGCCAGCAGCCGGGCTAGCTCTGATGAGCAGTTCTTC.

The chain recombines TRBV6-5 with TRBJ1-4, with D possibly matching TRBD1 (5 bases). The CDR3 runs to 15 residues. CDR1 is MNHEY, CDR2 SVGAGI, per germline. V was trimmed by 1 base and J by 3 bases, leaving 9 bases between them. Written as DNA, the CDR3 is TGTGCCAGCAGTTACTTCGGGGGGGCTAATGAAAAACTGTTTTTT. Its translation is CASSYFGGANEKLFF.

The V gene is TRBV2, the J gene TRBJ1-4; possible D gene TRBD1, 5 bases. CDR1 and CDR2 (germline): SNHLY, FYNNEI. V lost 6 bases and J lost 4, with 12 bases in between. This CDR3 comprises 14 residues. The CDR3 DNA is TGTGCCAGCAGGCAGACAGTACTTAATGAAAAACTGTTTTTT. It encodes CASRQTVLNEKLFF.

The chain combines TRBV7-2 with TRBJ2-2, with 10 nucleotides matching TRBD2. The V segment lost 5 bases and the J segment 0 bases; nucleotides outside the gene matches: 3. The CDR3 consists of 16 residues. CDR1 is SGHTA and CDR2 is FQGNSA in the germline V gene. This CDR3 is CASSLGTSANTGELFF. The CDR3 region has the DNA TGTGCCAGCAGCCTAGGGACTAGCGCGAACACCGGGGAGCTGTTTTTT.

V gene TRBV7-2 combines with J gene TRBJ2-3, with TRBD2 matching 9 bases. The J segment lost 0 bases and the V segment lost 1 base, leaving 2 bases of the junction unmatched. The length of the CDR3 is 16 residues. Germline CDR1 is SGHTA and CDR2 is FQGNSA. In DNA form, the CDR3 reads TGTGCCAGCAGCTTAGGGACTAGCGTTAGCACAGATACGCAGTATTTT. This codes for CASSLGTSVSTDTQYF.

This chain links TRBV6-2 or TRBV6-3 with TRBJ1-6, with 7 bases fitting TRBD1. Germline-derived CDR1 and CDR2 are MNHEY and SVGEGT. V shed 4 bases, J shed 10 bases, and the junction held 7 bases outside the gene matches. The CDR3 sequence is 14 residues long. The DNA for the CDR3 is TGTGCCAGCAGTTGGGGGGACAGCGGGTCACCCCTCCACTTT. This codes for CASSWGDSGSPLHF.

This clone was detected only a few times. The chain uses TRBV11-3 and TRBJ2-1; possibly TRBD2 for D (6 bases). The CDR3 contains 15 residues. Germline assignment: CDR1 SGHNT and CDR2 YENEEA. The V end lost 2 bases, the J end lost 6 bases, and 14 bases lay between the germline ends. The CDR3, as DNA: TGTGCCAGCAGCTTACCCCGGGTGGAGGGCAATGAGCAGTTCTTC. Translation: CASSLPRVEGNEQFF.

This sequence joins TRBV4-2 and TRBJ2-3; 10 bases map to TRBD1. Trimming removed 3 bases from V and 2 bases from J; junction bases left unmatched: 5. This CDR3 is 16 amino acids long. Germline values: CDR1 LGHNA, CDR2 YNFKEQ. The CDR3 loop reads CASSHAGQGYTDTQYF. CDR3 coding DNA: TGTGCCAGCAGCCATGCGGGACAGGGGTACACAGATACGCAGTATTTT.

The gene calls are TRBV6-4 and TRBJ2-2; TRBD2 agrees at 11 bases. There are 16 residues in the CDR3. J was trimmed by 1 base and V by 6 bases; bases with no gene match: 4. In germline, CDR1 is MRHNA, CDR2 SNTAGT. CDR3 sequence: CASSPLAGGNTGELFF. The DNA of the CDR3 is TGTGCCAGCAGCCCTCTAGCGGGGGGGAACACCGGGGAGCTGTTTTTT.

The CDR3 sequence is CASSSGEQGYTGELFF. In nucleotides, the CDR3 is TGTGCCAGCAGCTCCGGGGAACAGGGCTACACCGGGGAGCTGTTTTTT. The rearrangement links TRBV9 to TRBJ2-2, with a tentative D call TRBD1 (6 bases). The germline V gene encodes CDR1 SGDLS and CDR2 YYNGEE. V shed 4 bases and J shed 3 bases, with 16 bases lying between them. The CDR3 has 16 residues.

This clone has a handful of counts. This chain connects TRBV3-1 (or the pseudogene TRBV3-2) to TRBJ1-2, with a tentative D call TRBD1 (5 bases). The V gene's germline CDR1 is LGHDT and CDR2 YNNKEL (reference sequence). CDR3 length: 13 amino acids. V was shortened by 7 bases and J by 8 bases, with 17 bases between the two germline ends. The CDR3 DNA is TGTGCCAGCAAGCGGGGGGAAGAGGGAGGCTACACCTTC. This translates into CASKRGEEGGYTF.

The chain uses TRBV24-1 and TRBJ2-1; 8 positions agree with TRBD1. The CDR3 totals 16 residues. With 7 bases clipped from V and 0 bases from J, the junction kept 7 bases outside the gene matches. CDR1 and CDR2 from the germline V gene are KGHDR and SFDVKD. The CDR3 here is CATSKGGQDSYNEQFF. CDR3 bases: TGTGCCACCAGCAAAGGGGGACAGGACTCCTACAATGAGCAGTTCTTC.

This clone was picked up one time. V and J are TRBV9 and TRBJ2-2, with 12 bases lining up with TRBD2. CDR1 is SGDLS, CDR2 YYNGEE, per germline. With 2 bases clipped from V and 1 base from J, the junction kept 9 bases outside the gene matches. The CDR3 consists of 19 residues. DNA of the CDR3: TGTGCCAGCAGCGTCCAACTAGCGGGGGGCGACTTGAACACCGGGGAGCTGTTTTTT. This encodes CASSVQLAGGDLNTGELFF.

This clone was observed once. The chain uses TRBV6-1 and TRBJ2-3, with D perhaps matching TRBD1 (5 bases). This CDR3 contains 15 residues. Germline CDR1 reads MNHNS; CDR2 reads SASEGT. Trimming cost V 1 base and J 0 bases, with 8 bases left between them. The CDR3 region is CASSEEGYSTDTQYF. In DNA, the CDR3 is TGTGCCAGCAGTGAAGAGGGGTATAGCACAGATACGCAGTATTTT.

The chain links TRBV2 to TRBJ2-7, with TRBD1 matching 7 bases. Per germline, CDR1 SNHLY and CDR2 FYNNEI. J was trimmed by 4 bases and V by 6 bases; bases with no gene match: 9. This CDR3 has 14 residues. The DNA for the CDR3 is TGTGCCAGCAGCAAGGCTATACAGGGGTACGAGCAGTACTTC. Protein sequence: CASSKAIQGYEQYF.